The table lists the clone carrying this TCR beta chain with many counts. Its antigen remains unknown. Over 18 months, lack of ophthalmopathy progression marked Graves' hyperthyroidism as stable. Uncontrolled infections, other autoimmune diseases, pregnancy or lactation led to exclusion of patients. RNA transcripts gave rise to amplified TCR beta CDR3 regions. A first-round RT-PCR of the TCR CDR3 used the HTBI primer set. One entry per CDR3 protein, called by TCRdb with MiXCR from the multiplex PCR reads. Among about 590,000 distinct CDR3 sequences, about 15% were seen once, and the ten largest hold around 7.3%. This record comes from a study of T cells in Graves' hyperthyroidism and ophthalmopathy. Study conclusions and caveats: Model-based prediction identified ophthalmopathy a median 6.5 months prior to its onset.

The source material was blood. This clonotype was obtained from a woman in her twenties or thirties with Graves' hyperthyroidism.

CDR3 in amino acids: CAISSLVRTEGGYTF. The CDR3 DNA reads TGTGCCATCAGTTCTTTAGTCAGGACAGAGGGAGGCTACACCTTC. V is TRBV10-3 and J is TRBJ1-2; a weak D match, TRBD1 (6 bases). V was trimmed by 5 bases and J by 8 bases, leaving 21 bases between them. The CDR3 has 15 residues. Germline loops: CDR1 ENHRY, CDR2 SYGVKD.